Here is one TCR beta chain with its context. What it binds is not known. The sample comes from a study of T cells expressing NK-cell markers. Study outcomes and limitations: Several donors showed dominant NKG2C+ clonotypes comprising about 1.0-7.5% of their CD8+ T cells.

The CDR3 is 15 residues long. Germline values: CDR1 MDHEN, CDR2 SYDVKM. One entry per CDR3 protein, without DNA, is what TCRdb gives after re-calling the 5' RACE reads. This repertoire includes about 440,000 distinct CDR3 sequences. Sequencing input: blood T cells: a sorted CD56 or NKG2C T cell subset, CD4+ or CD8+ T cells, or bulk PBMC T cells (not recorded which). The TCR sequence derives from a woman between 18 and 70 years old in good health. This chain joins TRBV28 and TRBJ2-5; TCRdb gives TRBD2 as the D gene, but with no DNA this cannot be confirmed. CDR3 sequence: CASSLTSGGQETQYF.